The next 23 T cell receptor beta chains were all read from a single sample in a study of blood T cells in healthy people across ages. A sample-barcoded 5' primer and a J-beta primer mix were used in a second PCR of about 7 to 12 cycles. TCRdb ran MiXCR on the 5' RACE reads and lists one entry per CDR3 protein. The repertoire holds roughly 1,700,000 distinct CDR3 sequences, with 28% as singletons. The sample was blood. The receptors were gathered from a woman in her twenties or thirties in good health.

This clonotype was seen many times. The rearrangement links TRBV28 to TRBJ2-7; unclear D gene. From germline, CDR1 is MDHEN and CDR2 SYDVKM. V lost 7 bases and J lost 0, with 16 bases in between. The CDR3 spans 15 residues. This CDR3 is CASTLRQPPSYEQYF. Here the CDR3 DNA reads TGTGCCAGCACCTTAAGGCAGCCTCCCTCCTACGAGCAGTACTTC.

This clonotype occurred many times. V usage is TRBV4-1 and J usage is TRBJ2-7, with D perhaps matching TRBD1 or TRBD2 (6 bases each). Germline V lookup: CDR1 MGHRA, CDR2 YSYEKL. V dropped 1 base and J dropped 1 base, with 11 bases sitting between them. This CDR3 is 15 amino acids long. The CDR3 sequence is CASSQVGGRSYEQYF. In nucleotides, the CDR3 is TGCGCCAGCAGCCAAGTAGGGGGGAGGTCCTACGAGCAGTACTTC.

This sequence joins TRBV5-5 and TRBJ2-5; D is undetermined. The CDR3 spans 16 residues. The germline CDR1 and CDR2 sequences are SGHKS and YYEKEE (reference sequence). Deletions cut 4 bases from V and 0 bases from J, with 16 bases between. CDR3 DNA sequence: TGTGCCAGCAGCCCCCAATCGCCCACGTACCAAGAGACCCAGTACTTC. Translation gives CASSPQSPTYQETQYF.

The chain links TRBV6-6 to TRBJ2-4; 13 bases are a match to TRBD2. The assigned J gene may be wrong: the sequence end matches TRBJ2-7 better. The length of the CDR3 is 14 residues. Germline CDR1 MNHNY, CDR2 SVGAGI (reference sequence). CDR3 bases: TGTGCCAGCAGGGTCGGGACTAGCGGGGCCGAGCAGTACTTC. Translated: CASRVGTSGAEQYF.

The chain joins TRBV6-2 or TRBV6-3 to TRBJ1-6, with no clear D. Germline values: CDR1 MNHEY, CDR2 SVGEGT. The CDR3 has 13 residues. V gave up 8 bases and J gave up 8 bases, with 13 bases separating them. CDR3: CASDRRNHSPLHF. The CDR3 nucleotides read TGTGCCAGCGACCGACGCAACCATTCACCCCTCCACTTT.

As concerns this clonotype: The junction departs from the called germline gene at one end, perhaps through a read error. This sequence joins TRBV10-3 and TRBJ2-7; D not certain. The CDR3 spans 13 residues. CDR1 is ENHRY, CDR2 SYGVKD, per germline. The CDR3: CTISAIAAFEQYF. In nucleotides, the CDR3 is TGTACCATCAGTGCCATCGCCGCCTTCGAGCAGTACTTC.

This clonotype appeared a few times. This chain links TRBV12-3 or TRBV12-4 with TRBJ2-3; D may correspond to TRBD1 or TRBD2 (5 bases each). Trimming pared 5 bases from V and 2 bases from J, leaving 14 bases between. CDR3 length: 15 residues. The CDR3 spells CASSRRDGLTDTQYF. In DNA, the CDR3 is TGTGCCAGCAGTCGACGGGACGGGCTCACAGATACGCAGTATTTT.

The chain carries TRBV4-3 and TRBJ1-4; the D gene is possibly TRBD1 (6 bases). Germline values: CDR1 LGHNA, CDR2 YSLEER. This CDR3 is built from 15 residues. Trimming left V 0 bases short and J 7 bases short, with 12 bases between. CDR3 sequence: CASSQEGGEGEKLFF. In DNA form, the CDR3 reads TGCGCCAGCAGCCAAGAAGGGGGTGAAGGTGAAAAACTGTTTTTT.

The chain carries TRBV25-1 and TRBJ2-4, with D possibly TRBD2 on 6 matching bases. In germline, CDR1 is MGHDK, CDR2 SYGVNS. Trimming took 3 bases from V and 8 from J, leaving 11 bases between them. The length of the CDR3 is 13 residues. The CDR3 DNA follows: TGTGCCAGCAGTGATATGGGGGGTGACATTCAGTACTTC. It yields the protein CASSDMGGDIQYF.

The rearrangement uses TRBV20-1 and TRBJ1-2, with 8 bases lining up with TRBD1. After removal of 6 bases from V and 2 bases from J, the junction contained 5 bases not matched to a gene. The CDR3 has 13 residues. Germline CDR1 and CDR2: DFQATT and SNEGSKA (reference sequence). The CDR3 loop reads CSATGQENYGYTF. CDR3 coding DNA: TGCAGTGCAACGGGACAGGAGAACTATGGCTACACCTTC.

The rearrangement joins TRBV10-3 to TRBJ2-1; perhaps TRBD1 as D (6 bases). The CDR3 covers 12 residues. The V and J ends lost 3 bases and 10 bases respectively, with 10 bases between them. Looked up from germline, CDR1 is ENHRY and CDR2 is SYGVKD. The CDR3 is CAISESQGEQFF. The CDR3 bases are TGTGCCATCAGTGAATCTCAGGGGGAGCAGTTCTTC.

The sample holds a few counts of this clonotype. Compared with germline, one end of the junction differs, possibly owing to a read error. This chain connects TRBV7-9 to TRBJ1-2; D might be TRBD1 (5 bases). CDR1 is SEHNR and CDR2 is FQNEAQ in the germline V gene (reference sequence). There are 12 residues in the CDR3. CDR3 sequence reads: CAGSRDSYGYTF. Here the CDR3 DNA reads TGTGCCGGCAGTAGAGACAGTTATGGCTACACCTTC.

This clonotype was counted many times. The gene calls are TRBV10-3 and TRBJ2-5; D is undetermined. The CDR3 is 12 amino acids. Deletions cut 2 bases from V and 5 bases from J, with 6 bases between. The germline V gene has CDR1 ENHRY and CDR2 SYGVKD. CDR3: CAISEDWETQYF. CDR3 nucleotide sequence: TGTGCCATCAGTGAGGACTGGGAGACCCAGTACTTC.

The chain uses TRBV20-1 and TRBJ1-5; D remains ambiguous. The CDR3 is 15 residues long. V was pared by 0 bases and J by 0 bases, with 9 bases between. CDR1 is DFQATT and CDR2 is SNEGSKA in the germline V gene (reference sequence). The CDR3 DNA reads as TGCAGTGCTAGAGAGGGCAGACTTAGCAATCAGCCCCAGCATTTT. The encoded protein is CSAREGRLSNQPQHF.

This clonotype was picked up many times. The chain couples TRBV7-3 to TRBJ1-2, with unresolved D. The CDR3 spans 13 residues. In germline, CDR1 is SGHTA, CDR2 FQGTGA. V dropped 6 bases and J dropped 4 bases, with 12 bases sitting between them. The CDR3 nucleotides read TGTGCCAGCAGTTTAGCTGCTAGCTATGGCTACACCTTC. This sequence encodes CASSLAASYGYTF. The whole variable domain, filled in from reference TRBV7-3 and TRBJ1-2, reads GAGVSQTPSNKVTEKGKYVELRCDPISGHTALYWYRQSLGQGPEFLIYFQGTGAADDSGLPNDRFFAVRPEGSVSTLKIQRTERGDSAVYLCASSLAASYGYTFGSGTRLTVV.

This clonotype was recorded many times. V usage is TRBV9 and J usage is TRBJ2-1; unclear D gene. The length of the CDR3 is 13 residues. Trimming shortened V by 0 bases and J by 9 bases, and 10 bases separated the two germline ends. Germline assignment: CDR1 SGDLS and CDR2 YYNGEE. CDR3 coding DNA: TGTGCCAGCAGCGTAGTTGAGAGGAGTGAGCAGTTCTTC. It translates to CASSVVERSEQFF. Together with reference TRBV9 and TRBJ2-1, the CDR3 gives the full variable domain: DSGVTQTPKHLITATGQRVTLRCSPRSGDLSVYWYQQSLDQGLQFLIQYYNGEERAKGNILERFSAQQFPDLHSELNLSSLELGDSALYFCASSVVERSEQFFGPGTRLTVL.

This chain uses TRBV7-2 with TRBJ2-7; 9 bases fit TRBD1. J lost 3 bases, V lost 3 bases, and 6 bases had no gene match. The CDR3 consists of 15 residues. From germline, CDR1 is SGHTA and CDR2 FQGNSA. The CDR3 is CASSLGQGFRYEQYF. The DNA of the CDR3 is TGTGCCAGCAGCTTGGGACAGGGTTTTCGCTACGAGCAGTACTTC.

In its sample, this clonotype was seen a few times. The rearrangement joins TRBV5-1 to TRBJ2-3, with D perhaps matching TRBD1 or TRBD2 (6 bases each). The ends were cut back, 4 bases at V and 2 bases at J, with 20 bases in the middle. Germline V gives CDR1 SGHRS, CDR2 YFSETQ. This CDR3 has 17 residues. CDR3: CASSPKTGGPSTDTQYF. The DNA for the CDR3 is TGCGCCAGCAGCCCCAAAACCGGGGGCCCCTCCACAGATACGCAGTATTTT. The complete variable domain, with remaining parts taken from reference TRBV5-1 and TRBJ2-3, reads KAGVTQTPRYLIKTRGQQVTLSCSPISGHRSVSWYQQTPGQGLQFLFEYFSETQRNKGNFPGRFSGRQFSNSRSEMNVSTLELGDSALYLCASSPKTGGPSTDTQYFGPGTRLTVL.

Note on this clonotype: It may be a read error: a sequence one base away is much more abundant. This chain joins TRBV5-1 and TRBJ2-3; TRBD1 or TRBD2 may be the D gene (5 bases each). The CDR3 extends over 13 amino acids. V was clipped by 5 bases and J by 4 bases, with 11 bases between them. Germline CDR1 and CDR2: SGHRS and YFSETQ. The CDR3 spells CASSWDGADTQYF. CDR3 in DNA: TGCGCCAGCAGTTGGGACGGAGCAGATACGCAGTATTTT.

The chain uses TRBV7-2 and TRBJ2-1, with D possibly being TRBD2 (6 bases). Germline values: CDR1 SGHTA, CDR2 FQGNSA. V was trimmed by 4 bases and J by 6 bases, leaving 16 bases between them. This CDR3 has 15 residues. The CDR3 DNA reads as TGTGCCAGCAGCTCAGTAGCGTGGCGGGGCAATGAGCAGTTCTTC. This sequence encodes CASSSVAWRGNEQFF.

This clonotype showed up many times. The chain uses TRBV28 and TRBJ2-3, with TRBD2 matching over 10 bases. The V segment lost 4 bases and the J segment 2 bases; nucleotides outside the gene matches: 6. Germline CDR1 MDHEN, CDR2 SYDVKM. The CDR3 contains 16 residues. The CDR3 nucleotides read TGTGCCAGCAGTTCCCCTAGCGGGGGATCCACAGATACGCAGTATTTT. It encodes CASSSPSGGSTDTQYF.

The CDR3 protein is CASSWDITSGANVLTF. CDR3 coding DNA: TGTGCCAGCAGCTGGGACATCACCTCTGGGGCCAACGTCCTGACTTTC. The chain uses TRBV3-1 and TRBJ2-6; D possibly corresponds to TRBD1 (6 bases). V gave up 5 bases and J gave up 0 bases, with 11 bases separating them. The CDR3 length is 16 residues. The germline gives CDR1 LGHDT, CDR2 YNNKEL (reference sequence).

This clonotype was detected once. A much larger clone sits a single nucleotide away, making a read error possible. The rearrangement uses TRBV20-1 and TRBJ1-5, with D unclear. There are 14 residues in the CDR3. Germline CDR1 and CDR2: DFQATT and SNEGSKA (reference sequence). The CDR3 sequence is CSAREGGGNQPHHF. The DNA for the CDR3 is TGCAGTGCTAGAGAGGGCGGAGGCAATCAGCCCCACCATTTT.